This TCR beta chain was recovered during a study of blood T cell repertoires in COVID-19. Background on the study: Material from acute and convalescent COVID-19 was sourced from the United States, Italy and Spain. T cells, B-cell-depleted T cells, or PBMCs supplied cDNA or gDNA.

In the study's own analysis: For nucleated cells, counts were estimated from reference gene primer amplification. TCRdb's table, derived via immunoSEQ multiplex PCR, lists solely in-frame clones and lacks some. Clone size and the V and J calls come from that table; the DNA yielded D and trimming. The table lists fewer than 30,000 clones, less than 90% of them singletons. Trimming removed 3 bases at V and 2 bases at J, with 11 bases between. The CDR3 totals 14 residues. In germline, CDR1 is SQVTM, CDR2 ANQGSEA. V gene TRBV29-1 combines with J gene TRBJ2-1; maybe TRBD2 (7 bases). What was sequenced was peripheral blood. This receptor was identified in a human donor in a cohort sampled during active COVID-19. The chain's CDR3 is CSVDAGATYNEQFF. CDR3 coding DNA: TGCAGCGTTGATGCGGGGGCCACCTACAATGAGCAGTTCTTC.